This T cell receptor (beta chain) is from a study of cytomegalovirus exposure and HLA in healthy donors. As regards this clone: Its antigen is unknown.

Primers: 60 Vbeta forward and 13 Jbeta reverse. TCRdb's table, derived via immunoSEQ multiplex PCR, lists solely in-frame clones and lacks some. The table lists 200,000 to 250,000 clones, roughly 79% of them singletons. V lost 2 bases, J lost 7 bases, and 14 bases stayed unmatched. The germline CDR1 and CDR2 sequences are KGHSH and LQKENI. This CDR3 comprises 18 residues. Findings of the study overall: V- and J-gene trimming in TCR beta was tied to a missense DCLRE1C variant by an analysis performed later. In a later analysis, at a false discovery rate of 0.05, approximately 16,000 TCR beta sequences were associated with HLA alleles. Cytomegalovirus status was reportedly diagnosed by the classifier with high specificity and sensitivity. For most TCR beta V segments, an earlier analysis put the productive rate at about 87% or about 30% of the time.

The source is a woman aged 40 to 50 in good health and CMV-seronegative. The sample taken for sequencing was PBMCs. This sequence joins TRBV18 and TRBJ2-7, with TRBD2 identical over 13 bases. The CDR3, as DNA: TGTGCCAGCTCACCAAGCACGGGACTAGCGGGGAGTCGGATAGAGCAGTACTTC. The encoded protein is CASSPSTGLAGSRIEQYF.